This T cell receptor beta chain was documented in a study of blood T cell repertoires in COVID-19. Study overall: COVID-19 samples collected from the United States, Italy and Spain covered acute and convalescent phases. Sample material is recorded as cDNA or gDNA derived from T cells, B-cell-depleted T cells, or PBMCs.

V gave up 3 bases and J gave up 8 bases; unmatched junction bases: 2. The V gene's germline CDR1 is MNHNS and CDR2 SASEGT. The CDR3 length is 14 residues. Original handling: Scientists estimated how many nucleated cells there were by amplifying reference gene primers. Measured with immunoSEQ multiplex PCR; TCRdb has only the in-frame clones, and not every one. The V and J calls and clone size were taken over from that table, and D and trimming were inferred from the DNA. The sample holds roughly 200,000 clones, roughly 85% seen once. The sample was peripheral blood. The V gene is TRBV6-1, the J gene TRBJ1-6; 9 bases match TRBD1. This TCR was recovered from a woman older than 75 with acute or convalescent COVID-19. The CDR3 loop is CASSERTGDSPLHF. CDR3 coding DNA: TGTGCCAGCAGTGAGCGGACAGGGGATTCACCCCTCCACTTT.